These 31 T cell receptor beta chains share one sample of origin, sequenced in a study of control samples from healthy donors and cancer patients. Assay: immunoSEQ multiplex PCR; the TCRdb copy retains only in-frame clones and omits some. This sample carries about 120,000 clones, around 92% of them seen once, and the ten largest clones take approximately 2.2%. Sequenced sample: blood. The receptors come from a woman between 50 and 59 years old in good health.

Here the CDR3 reads CASRRALQETQYF. Here the CDR3 DNA reads TGTGCCAGCAGAAGGGCACTTCAAGAGACCCAGTACTTC. This sequence joins TRBV6-5 and TRBJ2-5, with D unresolved. Trimming stripped 6 bases from V and 2 bases from J, with 10 bases between. CDR3 length: 13 amino acids. Germline V gene data show CDR1 as MNHEY and CDR2 as SVGAGI.

The rearrangement joins TRBV6-1 to TRBJ2-7; D is tentatively TRBD1 or TRBD2 (6 bases each). The CDR3 extends over 21 amino acids. Trimming removed 0 bases from V and 0 bases from J, with 27 bases in between. Germline lookup yields CDR1 MNHNS and CDR2 SASEGT. The CDR3 is CASSEALFGVLRGVGSYEQYF. In DNA, the CDR3 is TGTGCCAGCAGTGAAGCGCTTTTTGGAGTCCTGAGGGGGGTTGGCTCCTACGAGCAGTACTTC.

The chain links TRBV2 to TRBJ2-1; D might be TRBD2 (5 bases). V was shortened by 7 bases and J by 9 bases, with 19 bases between the two germline ends. Per germline, CDR1 SNHLY and CDR2 FYNNEI. This CDR3 has 14 residues. The CDR3 reads CASIRNLAKGEQFF. Written as DNA, the CDR3 is TGTGCCAGCATCCGGAACCTAGCTAAGGGTGAGCAGTTCTTC.

V usage is TRBV5-5 and J usage is TRBJ2-1; D is uncertain. The CDR3 has 14 amino acids. The V gene lost 4 bases and the J gene lost 0 bases, with 8 bases spanning the gap. Germline V CDR1 and CDR2: SGHKS, YYEKEE (reference sequence). This CDR3 is CASSRVSSYNEQFF. CDR3 in DNA: TGTGCCAGCAGCCGAGTGAGCTCCTACAATGAGCAGTTCTTC.

This clone showed up just once. This chain uses TRBV7-8 with TRBJ1-2; no clear D gene. Between the trimmed V and J ends, which lost 4 bases and 7 bases, there was a span of 10 bases. Per germline, CDR1 SGHVS and CDR2 FQNEAQ. This CDR3 has 12 amino acids. The CDR3 reads CASSSDLSGYTF. The DNA of the CDR3 is TGTGCCAGCAGCTCGGACCTCTCTGGCTACACCTTC.

This clone has only one observation. This chain links TRBV4-2 with TRBJ1-2; the match to TRBD1 covers 8 bases. CDR3 length: 17 residues. V lost 3 bases to trimming and J lost 0 bases; unmatched junction nucleotides: 9. The germline V gene has CDR1 LGHNA and CDR2 YNFKEQ. DNA for the CDR3: TGTGCCAGCAGCCAGCCCCCAGGGGGCGAGACTAACTATGGCTACACCTTC. Translated: CASSQPPGGETNYGYTF.

The CDR3 nucleotides are TGCGCCAGCAGCCAAGAATCTTCGAGCGGCTACGAGCAGTACTTC. The encoded protein is CASSQESSSGYEQYF. The chain couples TRBV4-1 to TRBJ2-7, with D maybe TRBD2 (5 bases). The CDR3 has 15 amino acids. Germline CDR1 is MGHRA and CDR2 is YSYEKL. The ends were cut back, 0 bases at V and 3 bases at J, with 12 bases in the middle.

Notes on this clone: One junction end does not reproduce the germline sequence, and a read error may be involved. The V call is TRBV7-7, the J call TRBJ2-7; 8 positions agree with TRBD1. CDR1 is SSHAT, CDR2 FNYEAQ, per germline (reference sequence). This CDR3 has 19 residues. The CDR3 region has the DNA TGTGCTAGCAGCCCCCGGGACAGGCCCCCCCCAGTCATCACCTACGAGCAGTACTTC. Translation gives CASSPRDRPPPVITYEQYF.

The gene calls are TRBV5-4 and TRBJ2-2, with D perhaps matching TRBD1 (6 bases). The CDR3 is 16 amino acids. From germline, CDR1 is SGHNT and CDR2 YYREEE (reference sequence). V lost 3 bases, J lost 2 bases, and 14 bases lay in between. CDR3 loop: CASSSGQTHNTGELFF. CDR3 coding DNA: TGTGCCAGCAGCTCCGGACAGACACATAACACCGGGGAGCTGTTTTTT.

The V and J genes are TRBV7-9 and TRBJ2-5; 8 bases are shared with TRBD2. The CDR3 sequence is 15 residues long. The junction had 10 bases not matched to a gene; V was cut back by 5 bases and J by 5 bases. Germline V gene data show CDR1 as SEHNR and CDR2 as FQNEAQ (reference sequence). The CDR3 nucleotides are TGTGCCAGCAGCACTAGCGTCGGGGGGGCCGAGACCCAGTACTTC. Protein product: CASSTSVGGAETQYF.

The CDR3 protein is CASSPSGQFGKGYTF. CDR3 sequence (DNA): TGTGCCAGCTCACCATCGGGACAGTTTGGAAAAGGCTACACCTTC. V and J are TRBV18 and TRBJ1-2; 7 bases align to TRBD1. In germline, CDR1 is KGHSH, CDR2 LQKENI. The CDR3 totals 15 residues. V shed 2 bases and J 8 bases; nucleotides not matched to a gene: 11.

Points on this clone: This CDR3 is also generated by other DNA sequences in the sample. V usage is TRBV28 and J usage is TRBJ1-2, with 7 bases identical to TRBD1. CDR3 length equals 13 residues. The germline gives CDR1 MDHEN, CDR2 SYDVKM. V dropped 8 bases and J dropped 8; count of bases not matched to a gene: 11. CDR3 sequence reads: CASDREGAGGYTF. The CDR3 coding sequence is TGTGCCAGCGACAGGGAGGGTGCGGGGGGCTACACCTTC.

The chain joins TRBV5-1 to TRBJ2-3, with D possibly matching TRBD1 (5 bases). The CDR3 contains 14 residues. CDR1 SGHRS and CDR2 YFSETQ come from the germline V gene. V lost 4 bases to trimming and J lost 2 bases, with 11 bases between them. CDR3 amino acids: CASSTTDLTDTQYF. CDR3 sequence (DNA): TGCGCCAGCAGCACGACAGACCTCACAGATACGCAGTATTTT.

V and J are TRBV19 and TRBJ1-1; no clear D. This CDR3 region has 12 residues. Deletions cut 4 bases from V and 0 bases from J, with 3 bases between. CDR1 is LNHDA, CDR2 SQIVND, per germline (reference sequence). The CDR3 DNA reads TGTGCCAGTAGTAACTTGAACACTGAAGCTTTCTTT. The encoded protein is CASSNLNTEAFF. The whole variable domain, filled in from reference TRBV19 and TRBJ1-1, reads DGGITQSPKYLFRKEGQNVTLSCEQNLNHDAMYWYRQDPGQGLRLIYYSQIVNDFQKGDIAEGYSVSREKKESFPLTVTSAQKNPTAFYLCASSNLNTEAFFGQGTRLTVV.

The chain joins TRBV2 to TRBJ2-7, with 9 bases lining up with TRBD1. The CDR3 is made up of 14 amino acids. The germline gives CDR1 SNHLY, CDR2 FYNNEI. V lost 5 bases and J lost 6; bases outside the gene matches: 8. The chain's CDR3 is CASSRPGQGSEQYF. CDR3 nucleotide sequence: TGTGCCAGCAGTCGGCCGGGACAGGGTTCCGAGCAGTACTTC.

The V call is TRBV7-9, the J call TRBJ1-3; D gene ambiguous. Germline V gene data show CDR1 as SEHNR and CDR2 as FQNEAQ (reference sequence). This CDR3 comprises 11 residues. Trimming took off 7 bases at V and 2 bases at J, with 3 bases between the two ends. As DNA, the CDR3 is TGTGCCAGCACCCCTGGAAACACCATATATTTT. The encoded protein is CASTPGNTIYF.

V is TRBV2 and J is TRBJ2-5, with 8 bases matching TRBD1. This CDR3 has 14 residues. Trimming took 5 bases from V and 5 from J; bases not matched to a gene: 7. Per germline, CDR1 SNHLY and CDR2 FYNNEI. CDR3 loop: CASSPGQGVETQYF. The CDR3 DNA reads as TGTGCCAGCAGTCCCGGACAGGGTGTGGAGACCCAGTACTTC.

The chain carries TRBV2 and TRBJ1-5; D gene uncertain. Germline V CDR1 and CDR2: SNHLY, FYNNEI. Trimming took off 6 bases at V and 2 bases at J, with 17 bases between the two ends. The CDR3 has 16 amino acids. CDR3 protein: CASRPPNQDGNQPQHF. For the CDR3, the DNA is TGTGCCAGCAGGCCACCTAATCAAGACGGCAATCAGCCCCAGCATTTT.

This chain joins TRBV29-1 and TRBJ2-1, with TRBD2 as a possible D gene (7 bases). Trimming cost V 8 bases and J 1 base, with 15 bases left between them. Germline CDR1 SQVTM, CDR2 ANQGSEA. The CDR3 runs to 14 residues. The CDR3 loop reads CSYEGRGSYNEQFF. In DNA form, the CDR3 reads TGCAGCTACGAGGGGAGGGGGTCCTACAATGAGCAGTTCTTC.

The chain combines TRBV7-2 with TRBJ2-2; D might be TRBD1 (5 bases). Germline V gene sequence: CDR1 SGHTA, CDR2 FQGNSA. The CDR3 spans 16 residues. Trimming removed 6 bases at V and 1 base at J, with 15 bases between. CDR3 coding DNA: TGTGCCAGCAGGAATCAAGGGGCGGTGAACACCGGGGAGCTGTTTTTT. This gives the protein CASRNQGAVNTGELFF.

The rearrangement links TRBV7-2 to TRBJ2-1; 11 bases are shared with TRBD2. With 4 bases clipped from V and 0 bases from J, the junction kept 11 bases outside the gene matches. There are 19 residues in the CDR3. Germline V lookup: CDR1 SGHTA, CDR2 FQGNSA. CDR3 in amino acids: CASSSMGLAALSSYNEQFF. DNA of the CDR3: TGTGCCAGCAGCTCAATGGGACTAGCGGCCTTGAGCTCCTACAATGAGCAGTTCTTC.

The chain employs TRBV28 and TRBJ2-7; D not resolved. The CDR3 loop spans 13 amino acids. Germline CDR1 reads MDHEN; CDR2 reads SYDVKM. Trimming shortened V by 6 bases and J by 5 bases, and 14 bases separated the two germline ends. The CDR3 loop is CASSSPDRDEQYF. CDR3 DNA sequence: TGTGCCAGCAGCTCACCGGACCGTGACGAGCAGTACTTC.

This clone was seen once. The chain couples TRBV5-1 to TRBJ2-3; TRBD1 is a possible D gene (6 bases). V was cut by 4 bases and J by 0 bases, with 12 bases left in between. The CDR3 has 15 amino acids. Germline CDR1 is SGHRS and CDR2 is YFSETQ. The CDR3 nucleotides are TGCGCCAGCAGCACAGGGTTTACTAGCACAGATACGCAGTATTTT. Translating it yields CASSTGFTSTDTQYF.

CDR3 protein: CASRKPGDNEQFF. The CDR3 DNA follows: TGTGCCAGCAGGAAACCGGGGGACAATGAGCAGTTCTTC. V usage is TRBV12-3 or TRBV12-4 and J usage is TRBJ2-1, with D maybe TRBD2 (6 bases). V dropped 6 bases and J dropped 5 bases, with 11 bases sitting between them. CDR3 length: 13 residues.

This clone was seen a handful of times. The chain uses TRBV19 and TRBJ2-1; D uncertain. Between the trimmed V and J ends, which lost 6 bases and 8 bases, there was a span of 11 bases. Looked up from germline, CDR1 is LNHDA and CDR2 is SQIVND (reference sequence). The length of the CDR3 is 12 residues. CDR3 sequence: CASSRRTYEQFF. The CDR3 DNA follows: TGTGCCAGTAGCCGTAGGACGTATGAGCAGTTCTTC.

V is TRBV10-2 and J is TRBJ1-1; D possibly corresponds to TRBD1 (6 bases). CDR3 length: 15 residues. Trimming cost V 7 bases and J 10 bases, with 25 bases left between them. CDR1 is WSHSY and CDR2 is SAAADI in the germline V gene. CDR3 sequence (DNA): TGCGCCAGCACGGACAGTGTTTGGAGCGATAAAGGAGCTTTCTTT. It specifies CASTDSVWSDKGAFF.

Here the CDR3 reads CASSEQGRLSTGELFF. CDR3 in DNA: TGTGCCAGCAGTGAACAAGGACGGCTGAGCACCGGGGAGCTGTTTTTT. The rearrangement joins TRBV2 to TRBJ2-2; D gene uncertain. V was clipped by 2 bases and J by 4 bases, with 14 bases between them. The CDR3 spans 16 residues. CDR1 is SNHLY and CDR2 is FYNNEI in the germline V gene.

The chain combines TRBV18 with TRBJ2-3; D gene ambiguous. CDR1 KGHSH and CDR2 LQKENI come from the germline V gene. Trimming took 2 bases from V and 2 from J, leaving 2 bases between them. This CDR3 is 12 amino acids long. CDR3 loop: CASSPITDTQYF. The CDR3 region has the DNA TGTGCCAGCTCACCAATCACAGATACGCAGTATTTT.

V usage is TRBV7-9 and J usage is TRBJ2-7; 7 positions agree with TRBD1. The length of the CDR3 is 14 residues. CDR1 is SEHNR and CDR2 is FQNEAQ in the germline V gene (reference sequence). The trim removed 5 bases at V and 6 bases at J, leaving 10 bases unmatched. This CDR3 is CASSLHSGQAEQYF. DNA of the CDR3: TGTGCCAGCAGCCTTCACTCCGGACAGGCCGAGCAGTACTTC. Drawing the rest from reference TRBV7-9 and TRBJ2-7, the complete variable domain is DTGVSQNPRHKITKRGQNVTFRCDPISEHNRLYWYRQTLGQGPEFLTYFQNEAQLEKSRLLSDRFSAERPKGSFSTLEIQRTEQGDSAMYLCASSLHSGQAEQYFGPGTRLTVT.

The V call is TRBV15, the J call TRBJ1-1; tentatively, D is TRBD1 (5 bases). In germline, CDR1 is LNHNV, CDR2 YYDKDF (reference sequence). V was pared by 0 bases and J by 3 bases, with 14 bases between. This CDR3 is 16 amino acids long. DNA for the CDR3: TGTGCCACCAGCAGAGATCGGGCGGGGGGGGACACTGAAGCTTTCTTT. It is translated as CATSRDRAGGDTEAFF.

The chain joins TRBV25-1 to TRBJ2-3; the match to TRBD2 covers 12 bases. Germline V gives CDR1 MGHDK, CDR2 SYGVNS. The length of the CDR3 is 17 residues. V lost 7 bases, J lost 6 bases, and 14 bases stayed unmatched. The CDR3, as DNA: TGTGCCAGCACCATATCTCTAGCGGGAGGGCCCGGGGATACGCAGTATTTT. It yields the protein CASTISLAGGPGDTQYF.